The source of this T cell receptor (beta chain) is a study of Ad26.COV2.S vaccination and SARS-CoV-2 variants. Whole-study context: The donor was enrolled in the Ad26.COV2.S arm of the COV1001 trial. Dosing was one shot or two shots 56 days apart. Findings and caveats of the study: For non-spike TCRs, breadth in vaccine recipients resembled that in placebo recipients. After vaccination, reports described spike-specific CD8+ and CD4+ T cell responses as showing substantial breadth.

Profiling relied on immunoSEQ multiplex PCR, and the TCRdb table lists in-frame clones only, not all of them. The data show fewer than 500,000 clones, with about nine tenths seen just once and 9.5% to 15% held by the top ten. The sample's treatment: about 20 received Ad26.COV2.S at low or high dose, single or two shots; about 5 received placebo; per-sample allocation not given. Collection of the samples took place on day 63 after the first injection of vaccine or placebo. As to this clone: Its target is not known.

Sequenced here: peripheral blood, sampled in a trial of Ad26.COV2.S vaccine versus placebo. The receptor's source is a person aged 18-60 years who received the Ad26.COV2.S COVID-19 vaccine or a placebo.

CDR3 DNA sequence: TGTGCCAGCAGCCTGGGACTCCACGAGCAGTACTTC. It codes for CASSLGLHEQYF. V is TRBV6-2 or TRBV6-3 and J is TRBJ2-7, with D possibly matching TRBD2 (6 bases). The CDR3 is made up of 12 amino acids. The germline V and J ends were trimmed by 6 bases and 5 bases, with 11 bases remaining between them. Per the germline V gene, CDR1 is MNHEY and CDR2 is SVGEGT.